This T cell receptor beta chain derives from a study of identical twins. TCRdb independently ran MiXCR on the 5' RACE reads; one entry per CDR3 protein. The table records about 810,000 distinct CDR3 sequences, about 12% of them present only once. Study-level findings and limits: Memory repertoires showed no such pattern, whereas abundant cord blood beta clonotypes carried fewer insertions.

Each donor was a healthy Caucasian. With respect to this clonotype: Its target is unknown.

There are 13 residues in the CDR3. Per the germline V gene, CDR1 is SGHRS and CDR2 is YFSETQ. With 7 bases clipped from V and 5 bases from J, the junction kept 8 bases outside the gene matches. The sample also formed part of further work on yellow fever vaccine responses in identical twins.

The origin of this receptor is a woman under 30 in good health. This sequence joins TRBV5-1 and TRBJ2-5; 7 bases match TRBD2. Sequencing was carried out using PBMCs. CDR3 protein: CASRGGDAETQYF. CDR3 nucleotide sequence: TGCGCCAGCCGGGGAGGGGACGCGGAGACCCAGTACTTC. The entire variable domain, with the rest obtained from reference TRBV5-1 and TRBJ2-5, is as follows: KAGVTQTPRYLIKTRGQQVTLSCSPISGHRSVSWYQQTPGQGLQFLFEYFSETQRNKGNFPGRFSGRQFSNSRSEMNVSTLELGDSALYLCASRGGDAETQYFGPGTRLLVL.